Listed below are T cell receptor beta chains from one sample, sequenced in a study of blood T cells in healthy people across ages. TCRdb passed the 5' RACE reads through MiXCR, listing each CDR3 protein once. The sample carries approximately 800,000 distinct CDR3 sequences, around 25% recorded once. This sample also appeared in a second study, on T cells of mothers and their children.

The sample taken for sequencing was blood. These receptors came from a boy between 5 and 17 years old in good health. Both conserved end residues are part of each CDR3. The D gene is left open where the match is weak. Clone size is not always given. Where it is, it says once, few, many or a class for expanded clones.

abundance: NA; d_gene: NA; j_gene: TRBJ2-1; v_gene: TRBV20-1; CDR3aa: CSARGLSEQFF; CDR3nt: TGCAGTGCTAGAGGCCTAAGTGAGCAGTTCTTC
abundance: NA; d_gene: NA; j_gene: TRBJ2-1; v_gene: TRBV7-2; CDR3aa: CASSLGAGWYNEQFF; CDR3nt: TGTGCCAGCAGCTTAGGTGCGGGGTGGTACAATGAGCAGTTCTTC
abundance: NA; d_gene: TRBD2; j_gene: TRBJ2-1; v_gene: TRBV10-3; CDR3aa: CAISQGLAAADNEQFF; CDR3nt: TGTGCCATCAGCCAAGGACTAGCGGCCGCGGACAATGAGCAGTTCTTC
abundance: NA; d_gene: TRBD2; j_gene: TRBJ2-7; v_gene: TRBV6-6; CDR3aa: CASSYIGGGTYEQYF; CDR3nt: TGTGCCAGCAGTTACATCGGGGGGGGAACCTACGAGCAGTACTTC
abundance: NA; d_gene: NA; j_gene: TRBJ2-7; v_gene: TRBV28; CDR3aa: CASSSGDEQYF; CDR3nt: TGTGCCAGCAGTTCGGGGGACGAGCAGTACTTC
abundance: few; d_gene: NA; j_gene: TRBJ2-3; v_gene: TRBV11-2; CDR3aa: CASSLAGSRTDTQYF; CDR3nt: TGTGCCAGCAGCTTAGCGGGGAGCCGCACAGATACGCAGTATTTT
abundance: NA; d_gene: NA; j_gene: TRBJ1-1; v_gene: TRBV18; CDR3aa: CASSPPGQRNTEAFF; CDR3nt: TGTGCCAGCTCACCCCCGGGACAACGGAACACTGAAGCTTTCTTT
abundance: few; d_gene: NA; j_gene: TRBJ2-7; v_gene: TRBV28; CDR3aa: CASSLGNGDSYEQYF; CDR3nt: TGTGCCAGCAGTTTGGGGAATGGGGACTCCTACGAGCAGTACTTC
abundance: many; d_gene: NA; j_gene: TRBJ2-5; v_gene: TRBV12-3/TRBV12-4; CDR3aa: CASSWGEETQYF; CDR3nt: TGTGCCAGCAGTTGGGGGGAAGAGACCCAGTACTTC
abundance: NA; d_gene: TRBD1; j_gene: TRBJ2-7; v_gene: TRBV4-3; CDR3aa: CTSSQEQQGYEQYF; CDR3nt: TGCACCAGCAGCCAAGAACAACAGGGGTACGAGCAGTACTTC
abundance: NA; d_gene: NA; j_gene: TRBJ2-3; v_gene: TRBV2; CDR3aa: CASRIRSSSTDTQYF; CDR3nt: TGTGCCAGCAGGATAAGGAGCTCTAGCACAGATACGCAGTATTTT
abundance: NA; d_gene: TRBD2; j_gene: TRBJ2-6; v_gene: TRBV6-1; CDR3aa: CASIAGGRSTSGANVLTF; CDR3nt: TGTGCCAGCATAGCGGGGGGCCGATCCACCTCTGGGGCCAACGTCCTGACTTTC
abundance: few; d_gene: NA; j_gene: TRBJ1-1; v_gene: TRBV27; CDR3aa: CASTQLKGVSKNTEAFF; CDR3nt: TGTGCCAGTACTCAACTCAAGGGGGTATCCAAGAACACTGAAGCTTTCTTT
abundance: NA; d_gene: NA; j_gene: TRBJ2-7; v_gene: TRBV11-2; CDR3aa: CASSLDNQGSVYEQYF; CDR3nt: TGTGCCAGCAGCTTAGATAACCAGGGGTCCGTCTACGAGCAGTACTTC
abundance: NA; d_gene: NA; j_gene: TRBJ2-2; v_gene: TRBV4-3; CDR3aa: CASSQDPLLPPGELFF; CDR3nt: TGCGCTAGCAGCCAAGATCCCCTTTTACCACCCGGGGAGCTGTTTTTT
abundance: NA; d_gene: TRBD2; j_gene: TRBJ2-3; v_gene: TRBV30; CDR3aa: CAWSGTSGGSYDRTDTQYF; CDR3nt: TGTGCCTGGAGTGGTACTAGCGGGGGGAGTTATGACCGCACAGATACGCAGTATTTT
abundance: few; d_gene: NA; j_gene: TRBJ2-7; v_gene: TRBV5-1; CDR3aa: CASRDNAYEQYF; CDR3nt: TGCGCCAGCAGGGACAATGCCTACGAGCAGTACTTC
abundance: once; d_gene: NA; j_gene: TRBJ1-2; v_gene: TRBV29-1; CDR3aa: CSVEDTPPYGYTF; CDR3nt: TGCAGCGTTGAAGATACTCCCCCGTATGGCTACACCTTC
abundance: NA; d_gene: NA; j_gene: TRBJ2-3; v_gene: TRBV5-1; CDR3aa: CASSLAHPSASTDTQYF; CDR3nt: TGCGCCAGCAGCTTGGCCCATCCATCCGCTAGCACAGATACGCAGTATTTT
abundance: few; d_gene: NA; j_gene: TRBJ2-2; v_gene: TRBV25-1; CDR3aa: CASGSGTGELFF; CDR3nt: TGTGCCAGCGGCTCCGGGACGGGGGAGCTGTTTTTT
abundance: NA; d_gene: NA; j_gene: TRBJ2-3; v_gene: TRBV6-5; CDR3aa: CASSVQGGVRDTQYF; CDR3nt: TGTGCCAGCAGTGTACAGGGCGGGGTTAGAGATACGCAGTATTTT
abundance: few; d_gene: NA; j_gene: TRBJ2-5; v_gene: TRBV4-3; CDR3aa: CASSQDWGRTFHETQYF; CDR3nt: TGCGCCAGCAGCCAAGATTGGGGGCGAACATTCCATGAGACCCAGTACTTC
abundance: NA; d_gene: NA; j_gene: TRBJ2-5; v_gene: TRBV16; CDR3aa: CASSQVPGAGEQYF; CDR3nt: TGTGCCAGCAGCCAGGTCCCGGGGGCGGGAGAGCAGTACTTC
abundance: NA; d_gene: TRBD1; j_gene: TRBJ2-7; v_gene: TRBV27; CDR3aa: CASGDRRGWEQYF; CDR3nt: TGTGCCAGCGGGGACAGGCGTGGCTGGGAGCAGTACTTC
abundance: few; d_gene: NA; j_gene: TRBJ2-2; v_gene: TRBV28; CDR3aa: CASSSGGVTGELFF; CDR3nt: TGTGCCAGCAGTTCCGGAGGAGTCACCGGGGAGCTGTTTTTT
abundance: NA; d_gene: TRBD1; j_gene: TRBJ1-1; v_gene: TRBV20-1; CDR3aa: CSARDQGQGRGNTEAFF; CDR3nt: TGCAGTGCTAGAGATCAGGGACAGGGTCGTGGTAACACTGAAGCTTTCTTT
abundance: NA; d_gene: NA; j_gene: TRBJ1-1; v_gene: TRBV20-1; CDR3aa: CSAGDGTSAFF; CDR3nt: TGCAGTGCGGGGGACGGGACGTCAGCTTTCTTT
abundance: many; d_gene: NA; j_gene: TRBJ1-6; v_gene: TRBV12-3/TRBV12-4; CDR3aa: CASSLSGGNSPLHF; CDR3nt: TGTGCCAGCAGTTTATCAGGCGGAAATTCACCCCTCCACTTT
abundance: NA; d_gene: TRBD1; j_gene: TRBJ2-2; v_gene: TRBV3-1; CDR3aa: CASSQDPSRGPGELFF; CDR3nt: TGTGCCAGCAGCCAAGATCCGTCAAGGGGGCCCGGGGAGCTGTTTTTT
abundance: NA; d_gene: NA; j_gene: TRBJ2-7; v_gene: TRBV7-2; CDR3aa: CASRSPDGSYEQYF; CDR3nt: TGTGCCAGCAGATCACCGGACGGTTCCTACGAGCAGTACTTC
abundance: NA; d_gene: NA; j_gene: TRBJ1-6; v_gene: TRBV19; CDR3aa: CASSDDLGKPLHF; CDR3nt: TGTGCCAGTAGTGACGATCTCGGTAAACCCCTCCACTTT
abundance: few; d_gene: NA; j_gene: TRBJ1-4; v_gene: TRBV3-1; CDR3aa: CASSQEGTGSNEKLFF; CDR3nt: TGTGCCAGCAGCCAAGAGGGGACGGGCAGTAATGAAAAACTGTTTTTT
abundance: NA; d_gene: NA; j_gene: TRBJ2-2; v_gene: TRBV29-1; CDR3aa: CSVEPQNTGELFF; CDR3nt: TGCAGCGTTGAGCCCCAGAACACCGGGGAGCTGTTTTTT
abundance: few; d_gene: NA; j_gene: TRBJ1-2; v_gene: TRBV9; CDR3aa: CASSVAEGTYGYTF; CDR3nt: TGTGCCAGCAGCGTAGCAGAAGGGACCTATGGCTACACCTTC
abundance: NA; d_gene: TRBD1; j_gene: TRBJ1-3; v_gene: TRBV2; CDR3aa: CASSAQQGTSGNTIYF; CDR3nt: TGTGCCAGCAGTGCTCAACAGGGGACCTCTGGAAACACCATATATTTT
abundance: NA; d_gene: NA; j_gene: TRBJ1-1; v_gene: TRBV29-1; CDR3aa: CSVTEAFF; CDR3nt: TGCAGCGTAACTGAAGCTTTCTTT
abundance: many; d_gene: TRBD2; j_gene: TRBJ2-7; v_gene: TRBV29-1; CDR3aa: CSVLGSGSSVEQYF; CDR3nt: TGCAGCGTTCTCGGCAGCGGGAGCTCTGTCGAGCAGTACTTC
abundance: NA; d_gene: TRBD1; j_gene: TRBJ1-1; v_gene: TRBV28; CDR3aa: CASSFRDRGLTNTEAFF; CDR3nt: TGTGCCAGCAGTTTTCGGGACAGGGGTTTAACGAACACTGAAGCTTTCTTT
abundance: few; d_gene: NA; j_gene: TRBJ2-7; v_gene: TRBV7-2; CDR3aa: CASSLLGLLQPYEQYF; CDR3nt: TGTGCCAGCAGCTTATTGGGACTTCTCCAGCCCTACGAGCAGTACTTC
abundance: NA; d_gene: NA; j_gene: TRBJ1-2; v_gene: TRBV9; CDR3aa: CASSVAAGANYGYTF; CDR3nt: TGTGCCAGCAGCGTAGCGGCAGGGGCGAACTATGGCTACACCTTC
abundance: few; d_gene: NA; j_gene: TRBJ1-4; v_gene: TRBV20-1; CDR3aa: CSARPGGWERNEKLFF; CDR3nt: TGCAGTGCTAGGCCCGGGGGTTGGGAACGTAATGAAAAACTGTTTTTT
abundance: NA; d_gene: TRBD1; j_gene: TRBJ1-1; v_gene: TRBV20-1; CDR3aa: CSAQPMTGVTEAFF; CDR3nt: TGCAGTGCCCAACCCATGACAGGGGTCACTGAAGCTTTCTTT
abundance: NA; d_gene: NA; j_gene: TRBJ1-2; v_gene: TRBV24-1; CDR3aa: CALPTTEPRGYTF; CDR3nt: TGTGCCCTCCCAACGACGGAACCTCGTGGCTACACCTTC
abundance: many; d_gene: NA; j_gene: TRBJ2-3; v_gene: TRBV5-1; CDR3aa: CASSLASPDTQYF; CDR3nt: TGCGCCAGCAGCTTGGCCAGTCCAGATACGCAGTATTTT
abundance: NA; d_gene: TRBD1; j_gene: TRBJ2-3; v_gene: TRBV2; CDR3aa: CASRRGTAQTDTQYF; CDR3nt: TGTGCCAGCAGGAGGGGGACAGCACAGACAGATACGCAGTATTTT
abundance: few; d_gene: NA; j_gene: TRBJ1-6; v_gene: TRBV18; CDR3aa: CASSPATGRNNSPLHF; CDR3nt: TGTGCCAGCTCACCGGCTACCGGACGGAATAATTCACCCCTCCACTTT
abundance: NA; d_gene: NA; j_gene: TRBJ2-4; v_gene: TRBV2; CDR3aa: CASSDQSGIAKNIQYF; CDR3nt: TGTGCCAGCAGTGATCAGTCAGGGATAGCCAAAAACATTCAGTACTTC
abundance: once; d_gene: TRBD1; j_gene: TRBJ2-4; v_gene: TRBV4-3; CDR3aa: CASSQGTGESKNIQYF; CDR3nt: TGCGCCAGCAGCCAAGGGACAGGGGAGTCCAAAAACATTCAGTACTTC
abundance: many; d_gene: NA; j_gene: TRBJ2-2; v_gene: TRBV28; CDR3aa: CASSPDLFGELFF; CDR3nt: TGTGCCAGCAGTCCGGACCTCTTCGGGGAGCTGTTTTTT
abundance: few; d_gene: NA; j_gene: TRBJ1-1; v_gene: TRBV7-8; CDR3aa: CATLPGLRNTEAFF; CDR3nt: TGTGCCACCCTCCCCGGGTTAAGGAACACTGAAGCTTTCTTT
abundance: many; d_gene: TRBD1; j_gene: TRBJ2-3; v_gene: TRBV20-1; CDR3aa: CSATRTGGLRRSDTQYF; CDR3nt: TGCAGTGCTACGAGGACAGGGGGTTTGAGAAGGTCAGATACGCAGTATTTT
abundance: NA; d_gene: TRBD1; j_gene: TRBJ2-7; v_gene: TRBV7-9; CDR3aa: CASSTLTTDQGATYEQYF; CDR3nt: TGTGCCAGCAGCACCCTTACGACTGACCAGGGGGCTACCTACGAGCAGTACTTC
abundance: NA; d_gene: NA; j_gene: TRBJ1-2; v_gene: TRBV30; CDR3aa: CAWSLPANYGYTF; CDR3nt: TGTGCCTGGAGTTTACCGGCTAACTATGGCTACACCTTC